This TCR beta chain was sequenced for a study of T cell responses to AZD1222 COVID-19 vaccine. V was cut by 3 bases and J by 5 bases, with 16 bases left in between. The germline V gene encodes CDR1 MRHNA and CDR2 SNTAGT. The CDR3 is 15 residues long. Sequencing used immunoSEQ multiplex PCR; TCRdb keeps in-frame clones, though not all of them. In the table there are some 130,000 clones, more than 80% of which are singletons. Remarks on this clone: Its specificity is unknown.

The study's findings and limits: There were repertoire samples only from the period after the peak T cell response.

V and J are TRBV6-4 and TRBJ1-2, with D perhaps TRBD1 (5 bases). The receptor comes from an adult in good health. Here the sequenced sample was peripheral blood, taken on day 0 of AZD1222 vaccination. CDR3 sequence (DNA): TGTGCCAGCAGTGAAGATGCGGTTGGGGCGTATGGCTACACCTTC. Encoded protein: CASSEDAVGAYGYTF.